This T cell receptor beta chain was sequenced in a study of shared clonotypes between healthy human individuals. Looking at the study overall: A donor's plate count was three for CD4 naive and three for CD4 memory; CD8 naive had two and CD8 memory one.

This CDR3 has 12 residues. Germline values: CDR1 SNHLY, CDR2 FYNNEI. Deletions cut 8 bases from V and 4 bases from J, with 8 bases between. To note about this clone: The antigen is unknown.

The method was immunoSEQ multiplex PCR; TCRdb's version includes in-frame clones alone and lacks a portion of them. This repertoire shows fewer than 1.6 million clones, around 98.5% found once; its top ten account for about 0.4%. Study results and caveats: The sampled material consisted only of blood, and tissue repertoires are likely to differ. Sharing across four donors was highest in naive CD4 (approximately 5%) and lowest in memory CD8 (approximately 0.4%).

This sequence joins TRBV2 and TRBJ2-2, with D hard to call. This clonotype was sampled from a man aged 30 to 45 in good health. The sample was naive CD4+ T cells sorted from blood. Stated subset: CD45RA+ positively selected. For the CDR3, the DNA is TGTGCCAGCTATGGGCTCACCGGGGAGCTGTTTTTT. Its protein product is CASYGLTGELFF.